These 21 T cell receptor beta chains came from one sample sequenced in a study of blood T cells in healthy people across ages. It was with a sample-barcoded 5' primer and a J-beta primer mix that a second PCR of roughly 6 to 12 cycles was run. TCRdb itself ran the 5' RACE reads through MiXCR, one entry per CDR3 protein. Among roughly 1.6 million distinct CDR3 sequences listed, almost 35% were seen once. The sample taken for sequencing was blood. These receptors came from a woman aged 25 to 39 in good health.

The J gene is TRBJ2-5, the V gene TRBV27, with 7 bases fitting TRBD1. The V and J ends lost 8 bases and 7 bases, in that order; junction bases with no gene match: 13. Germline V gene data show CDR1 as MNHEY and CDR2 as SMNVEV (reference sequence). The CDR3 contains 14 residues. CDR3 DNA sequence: TGTGCCAGCGGATTGGGACAGACACTGGGGACCCAGTACTTC. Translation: CASGLGQTLGTQYF.

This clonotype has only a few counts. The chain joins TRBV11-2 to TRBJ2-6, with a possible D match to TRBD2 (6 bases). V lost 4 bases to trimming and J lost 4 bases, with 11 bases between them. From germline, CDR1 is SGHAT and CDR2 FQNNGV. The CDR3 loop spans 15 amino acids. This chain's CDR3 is CASSSWGGGANVLTF. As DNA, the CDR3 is TGTGCCAGCAGCTCCTGGGGAGGAGGGGCCAACGTCCTGACTTTC.

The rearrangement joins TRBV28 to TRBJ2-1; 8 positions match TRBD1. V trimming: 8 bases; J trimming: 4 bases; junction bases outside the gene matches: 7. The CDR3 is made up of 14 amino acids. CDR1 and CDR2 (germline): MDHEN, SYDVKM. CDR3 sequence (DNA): TGTGCCAGCTCTAGGACAGGGTTTTACAATGAGCAGTTCTTC. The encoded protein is CASSRTGFYNEQFF.

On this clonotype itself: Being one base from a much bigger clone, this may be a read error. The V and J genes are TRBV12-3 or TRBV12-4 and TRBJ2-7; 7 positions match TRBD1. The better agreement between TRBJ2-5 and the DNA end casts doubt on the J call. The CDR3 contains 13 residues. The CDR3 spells CTSTQGDGVTQYF. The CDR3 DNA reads TGTACCAGCACCCAGGGGGATGGGGTGACCCAGTACTTC.

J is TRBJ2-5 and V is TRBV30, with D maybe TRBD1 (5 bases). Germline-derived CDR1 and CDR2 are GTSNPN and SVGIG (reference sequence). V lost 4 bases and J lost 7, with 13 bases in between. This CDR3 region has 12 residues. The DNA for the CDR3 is TGTGCCTGGATGCTGGGGCTGGGGACCCAGTACTTC. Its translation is CAWMLGLGTQYF.

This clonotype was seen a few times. CDR3 residues: CASSLALGDRREQYF. The CDR3 DNA sequence: TGTGCCAGCAGCTTAGCGCTGGGGGATCGACGCGAGCAGTACTTC. The rearrangement links TRBV7-9 to TRBJ2-7; D possibly matches TRBD1 or TRBD2 (5 bases each). V was pared by 0 bases and J by 6 bases, with 15 bases between. There are 15 residues in the CDR3. CDR1 is SEHNR, CDR2 FQNEAQ, per germline (reference sequence).

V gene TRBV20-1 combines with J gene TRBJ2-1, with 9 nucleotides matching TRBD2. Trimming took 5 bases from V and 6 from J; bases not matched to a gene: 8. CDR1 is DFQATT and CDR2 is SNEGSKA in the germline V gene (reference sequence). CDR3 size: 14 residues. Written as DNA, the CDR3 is TGCAGTGCTCAGGGGCTAGCGGGAAGCAATGAGCAGTTCTTC. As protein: CSAQGLAGSNEQFF.

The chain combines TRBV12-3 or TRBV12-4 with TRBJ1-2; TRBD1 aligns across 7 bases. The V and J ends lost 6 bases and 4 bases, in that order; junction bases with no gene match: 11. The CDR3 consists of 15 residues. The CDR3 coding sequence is TGTGCCAGCAGCCTAATCTTGACAGGGTCCTATGGCTACACCTTC. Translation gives CASSLILTGSYGYTF.

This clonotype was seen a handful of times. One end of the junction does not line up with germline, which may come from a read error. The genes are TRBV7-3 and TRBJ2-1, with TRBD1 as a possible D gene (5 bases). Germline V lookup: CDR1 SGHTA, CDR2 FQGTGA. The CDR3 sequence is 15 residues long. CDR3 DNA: TGTGCCTGCAGCTTACATCAGGGTTCCTACAATGAGCAGTTCTTC. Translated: CACSLHQGSYNEQFF.

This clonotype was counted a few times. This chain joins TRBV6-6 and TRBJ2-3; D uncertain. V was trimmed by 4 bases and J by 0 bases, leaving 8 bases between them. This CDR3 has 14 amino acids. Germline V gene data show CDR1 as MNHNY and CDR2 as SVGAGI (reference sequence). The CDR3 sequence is CASSFEFSTDTQYF. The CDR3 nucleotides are TGTGCCAGCAGTTTTGAGTTTAGCACAGATACGCAGTATTTT.

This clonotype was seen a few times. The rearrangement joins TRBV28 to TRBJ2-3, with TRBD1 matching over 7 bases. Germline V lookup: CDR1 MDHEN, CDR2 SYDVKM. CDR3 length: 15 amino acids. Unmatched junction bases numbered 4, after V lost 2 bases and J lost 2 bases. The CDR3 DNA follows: TGTGCCAGCAGTTTACTCGACAGGGACACAGATACGCAGTATTTT. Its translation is CASSLLDRDTDTQYF.

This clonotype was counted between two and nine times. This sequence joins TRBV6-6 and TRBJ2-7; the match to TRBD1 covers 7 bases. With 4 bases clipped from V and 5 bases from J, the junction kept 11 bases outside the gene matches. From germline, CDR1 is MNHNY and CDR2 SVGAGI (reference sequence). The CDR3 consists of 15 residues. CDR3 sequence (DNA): TGTGCCAGCAGTTTCGGACAGGTTCTAATGAACGAGCAGTACTTC. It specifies CASSFGQVLMNEQYF.

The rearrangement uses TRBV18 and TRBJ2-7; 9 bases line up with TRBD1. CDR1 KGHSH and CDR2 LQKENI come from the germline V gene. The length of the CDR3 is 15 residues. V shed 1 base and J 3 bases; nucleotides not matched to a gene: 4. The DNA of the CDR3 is TGTGCCAGCTCACCACTCGGGACAGGGATCTACGAGCAGTACTTC. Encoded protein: CASSPLGTGIYEQYF.

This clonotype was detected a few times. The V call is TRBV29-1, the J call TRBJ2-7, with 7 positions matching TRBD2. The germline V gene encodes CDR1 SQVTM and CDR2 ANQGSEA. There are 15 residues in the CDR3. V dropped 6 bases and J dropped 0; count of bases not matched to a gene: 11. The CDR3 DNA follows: TGCAGCGTAATCTCGGGGGGTGCCAACTCCTACGAGCAGTACTTC. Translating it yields CSVISGGANSYEQYF.

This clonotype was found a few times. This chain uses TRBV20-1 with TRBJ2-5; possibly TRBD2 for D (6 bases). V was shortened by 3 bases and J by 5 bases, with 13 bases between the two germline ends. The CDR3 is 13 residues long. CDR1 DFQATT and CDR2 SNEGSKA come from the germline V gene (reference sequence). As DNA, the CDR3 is TGCAGTGCTAGCTTCGGCGCGGGGGAGACCCAGTACTTC. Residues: CSASFGAGETQYF.

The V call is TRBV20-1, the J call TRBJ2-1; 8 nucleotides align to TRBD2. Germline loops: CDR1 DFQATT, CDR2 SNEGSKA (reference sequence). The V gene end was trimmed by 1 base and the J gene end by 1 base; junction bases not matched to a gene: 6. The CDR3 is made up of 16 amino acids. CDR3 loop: CSARAQSGRSYNEQFF. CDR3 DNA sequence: TGCAGTGCTAGAGCTCAAAGCGGGAGATCCTACAATGAGCAGTTCTTC.

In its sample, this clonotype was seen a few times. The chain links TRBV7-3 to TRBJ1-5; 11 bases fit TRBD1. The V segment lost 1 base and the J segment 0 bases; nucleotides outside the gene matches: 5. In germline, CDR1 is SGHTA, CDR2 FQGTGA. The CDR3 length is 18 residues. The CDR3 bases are TGTGCCAGCAGCTTAATGGACAGGGGGCCTGATAGCAATCAGCCCCAGCATTTT. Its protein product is CASSLMDRGPDSNQPQHF.

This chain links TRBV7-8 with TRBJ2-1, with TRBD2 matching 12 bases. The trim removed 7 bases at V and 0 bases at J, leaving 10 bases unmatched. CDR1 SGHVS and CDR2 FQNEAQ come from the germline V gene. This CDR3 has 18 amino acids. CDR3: CASIPTSGGPSSYNEQFF. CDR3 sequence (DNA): TGTGCCAGCATCCCGACTAGCGGGGGCCCTAGCTCCTACAATGAGCAGTTCTTC.

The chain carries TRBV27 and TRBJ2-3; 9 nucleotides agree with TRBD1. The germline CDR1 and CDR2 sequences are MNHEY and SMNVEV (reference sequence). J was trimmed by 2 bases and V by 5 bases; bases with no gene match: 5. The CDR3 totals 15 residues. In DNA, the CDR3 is TGTGCCAGCAGTGGAGGACAGGGGAACACAGATACGCAGTATTTT. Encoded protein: CASSGGQGNTDTQYF.

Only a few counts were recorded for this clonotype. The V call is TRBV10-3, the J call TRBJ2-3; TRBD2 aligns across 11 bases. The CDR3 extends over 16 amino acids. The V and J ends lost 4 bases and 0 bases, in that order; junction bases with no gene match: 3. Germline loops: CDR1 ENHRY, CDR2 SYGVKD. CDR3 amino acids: CAISVWTSGSTDTQYF. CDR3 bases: TGTGCCATCAGTGTTTGGACTAGCGGGAGCACAGATACGCAGTATTTT.

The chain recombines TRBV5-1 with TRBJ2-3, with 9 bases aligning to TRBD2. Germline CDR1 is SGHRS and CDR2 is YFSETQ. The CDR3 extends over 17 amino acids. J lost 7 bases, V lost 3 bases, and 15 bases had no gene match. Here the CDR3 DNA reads TGCGCCAGCAGCTCCGCTTTAGCGGGGGTTGCTCTCAATACGCAGTATTTT. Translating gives CASSSALAGVALNTQYF.